The 32 T cell receptor beta chains below all came from one sample that was sequenced in a study of graft-versus-host responses after intestinal transplantation. Sequencing used immunoSEQ multiplex PCR; TCRdb keeps in-frame clones, though not all of them. The sample lists about 120,000 clones, roughly 95% occurring once. The antigens of these receptors remain unknown. The source was unstimulated CD8+ T cells sorted from spleen or lymph node cells, collected before intestinal transplant. Source of these receptors: a human donor who received an intestinal transplant.

The J gene is TRBJ2-7, the V gene TRBV29-1; 7 nucleotides agree with TRBD1. This CDR3 is built from 15 residues. From germline, CDR1 is SQVTM and CDR2 ANQGSEA. The V segment lost 6 bases and the J segment 7 bases; nucleotides outside the gene matches: 18. The CDR3 coding sequence is TGCAGCGTCCGTTTTTTGCAGGGGGATTACCAAGAGCAGTACTTC. This encodes CSVRFLQGDYQEQYF.

The genes are TRBV5-4 and TRBJ2-3; 8 bases are a match to TRBD1. This CDR3 contains 15 residues. The V gene's germline CDR1 is SGHNT and CDR2 YYREEE (reference sequence). Germline trimming cut 0 bases from V and 5 bases from J; bases unmatched to any gene: 5. The CDR3: CASSLGAGGRDTQYF. Written as DNA, the CDR3 is TGTGCCAGCAGCTTGGGGGCAGGGGGCCGAGATACGCAGTATTTT.

The V call is TRBV27, the J call TRBJ2-3, with D possibly matching TRBD1 (5 bases). The CDR3 totals 15 residues. V lost 5 bases to trimming and J lost 4 bases, with 16 bases between them. The germline V gene has CDR1 MNHEY and CDR2 SMNVEV (reference sequence). The CDR3 reads CASSRVGLFADTQYF. In nucleotides, the CDR3 is TGTGCCAGCAGTCGAGTGGGGCTATTTGCAGATACGCAGTATTTT.

V usage is TRBV28 and J usage is TRBJ1-4; D remains ambiguous. The CDR3 runs to 15 residues. Trimming left V 5 bases short and J 6 bases short, with 16 bases between. CDR1 is MDHEN and CDR2 is SYDVKM in the germline V gene. The CDR3: CASSGPPRQHEKLFF. The CDR3 DNA reads as TGTGCCAGCAGTGGACCCCCCCGCCAGCATGAAAAACTGTTTTTT.

Here the CDR3 DNA reads TGTGCCAGCAGCCCGGGACCCAGGGATACTGAAGCTTTCTTT. Protein: CASSPGPRDTEAFF. The chain carries TRBV4-2 and TRBJ1-1; D may be TRBD1 (5 bases). CDR3 size: 14 residues. Germline V gene data show CDR1 as LGHNA and CDR2 as YNFKEQ. Trimming removed 4 bases from V and 5 bases from J, with 14 bases in between.

In nucleotides, the CDR3 is TGTGCCAGCATCCTGGGGGGATCGGTTGGGGAAGCTTTCTTT. Residues: CASILGGSVGEAFF. The chain employs TRBV5-6 and TRBJ1-1, with TRBD1 as a possible D gene (5 bases). The V end lost 6 bases, the J end lost 8 bases, and 20 bases lay between the germline ends. Germline CDR1 SGHDT, CDR2 YYEEEE. The CDR3 has 14 residues.

This rearrangement joins TRBV2 to TRBJ1-6; D is unresolved. Germline CDR1 reads SNHLY; CDR2 reads FYNNEI. V lost 9 bases and J 0 bases, leaving 18 bases between the germline ends. This CDR3 has 17 amino acids. CDR3 DNA: TGTGCCAGTACTATGAGCAGTTTGAGCTCCTATAATTCACCCCTCCACTTT. Residues: CASTMSSLSSYNSPLHF.

V gene TRBV6-4 combines with J gene TRBJ2-1; the match to TRBD2 covers 12 bases. The CDR3 has 14 amino acids. V lost 9 bases to trimming and J lost 5 bases; unmatched junction nucleotides: 5. CDR1 and CDR2 (germline): MRHNA, SNTAGT. The DNA of the CDR3 is TGTGCCAGTAAGGGACTAGCGGGCGACAATGAGCAGTTCTTC. Translated, it gives CASKGLAGDNEQFF.

The chain links TRBV5-6 to TRBJ2-1; D remains unclear. From germline, CDR1 is SGHDT and CDR2 YYEEEE. The ends were cut back, 0 bases at V and 15 bases at J, with 13 bases in the middle. This CDR3 region has 12 residues. CDR3 protein: CASSLGQNRGFF. The CDR3 DNA sequence: TGTGCCAGCAGCTTGGGTCAAAATCGCGGGTTCTTC.

This sequence joins TRBV7-9 and TRBJ2-5; TRBD2 agrees at 9 bases. The closer fit of TRBJ2-7 to the DNA end suggests the J call may be wrong. The V gene's germline CDR1 is SEHNR and CDR2 FQNEAQ (reference sequence). This CDR3 spans 14 amino acids. CDR3: CASSRTSEIYEQYF. For the CDR3, the DNA is TGTGCCAGCAGCCGGACTAGCGAGATCTACGAGCAGTACTTC.

The genes are TRBV4-1 and TRBJ2-1; possibly TRBD1 or TRBD2 for D (6 bases each). The V gene lost 8 bases and the J gene lost 6 bases, with 20 bases spanning the gap. This CDR3 spans 15 amino acids. CDR1 is MGHRA and CDR2 is YSYEKL in the germline V gene. The CDR3 here is CASEPWAGQTNEQFF. The CDR3 region has the DNA TGCGCCAGCGAACCCTGGGCGGGACAAACCAATGAGCAGTTCTTC.

The rearrangement uses TRBV4-1 and TRBJ2-2; 7 positions agree with TRBD1. The junction had 8 bases not matched to a gene; V was cut back by 4 bases and J by 6 bases. Germline V CDR1 and CDR2: MGHRA, YSYEKL. This CDR3 contains 15 residues. The CDR3: CASSLRDSQPGELFF. In DNA form, the CDR3 reads TGCGCCAGCAGCCTTAGGGACAGTCAACCCGGGGAGCTGTTTTTT.

The V gene is TRBV27, the J gene TRBJ2-5; 7 bases are a match to TRBD1. V lost 5 bases, J lost 2 bases, and 5 bases stayed unmatched. CDR3 size: 14 residues. Germline lookup yields CDR1 MNHEY and CDR2 SMNVEV (reference sequence). The CDR3 bases are TGTGCCAGCAGTCCCCCGGGACAGCAAGAGACCCAGTACTTC. Its protein product is CASSPPGQQETQYF.

Note on this clone: Sequence at one end of the junction differs from germline and may be a read error. Other DNA sequences in the sample encode the same CDR3. The genes are TRBV19 and TRBJ2-1, with 10 bases matching TRBD1. The CDR3 covers 17 residues. Germline CDR1 is LNHDA and CDR2 is SQIVND (reference sequence). CDR3 DNA sequence: TGTGCCAGCAGTAAAGAGAGGACAGGGGGCTCCTACAATGAGCAGTTCTTC. This codes for CASSKERTGGSYNEQFF.

The V and J genes are TRBV7-2 and TRBJ1-1; D gene unclear. Trimming left V 1 base short and J 1 base short, with 16 bases between. This CDR3 has 17 residues. The germline gives CDR1 SGHTA, CDR2 FQGNSA. This CDR3 reads CASSLVRVGSANTEAFF. The DNA of the CDR3 is TGTGCCAGCAGCTTAGTTCGGGTCGGCTCGGCGAACACTGAAGCTTTCTTT. The whole variable domain, remainder taken from reference TRBV7-2 and TRBJ1-1, is GAGVSQSPSNKVTEKGKDVELRCDPISGHTALYWYRQSLGQGLEFLIYFQGNSAPDKSGLPSDRFSAERTGGSVSTLTIQRTQQEDSAVYLCASSLVRVGSANTEAFFGQGTRLTVV.

This chain connects TRBV14 to TRBJ2-3, with no clear D. Germline V gives CDR1 SGHDN, CDR2 FVKESK. This CDR3 comprises 12 residues. The V end lost 4 bases, the J end lost 5 bases, and 7 bases lay between the germline ends. The CDR3 DNA reads TGTGCCAGCAGCCCCTCGGTAGATACGCAGTATTTT. Translated: CASSPSVDTQYF.

V and J are TRBV27 and TRBJ2-7; D gene ambiguous. The CDR3 contains 13 residues. V was pared by 3 bases and J by 2 bases, with 8 bases between. Germline assignment: CDR1 MNHEY and CDR2 SMNVEV (reference sequence). The chain's CDR3 is CASSFGRTYEQYF. CDR3 sequence (DNA): TGTGCCAGCAGTTTCGGACGAACCTACGAGCAGTACTTC.

As DNA, the CDR3 is TGTGCCAGCAGCCCCCGCCGCGACTTCCTTCCCTACGAGCAGTACTTC. It encodes CASSPRRDFLPYEQYF. The gene calls are TRBV11-2 and TRBJ2-5; D call uncertain. The J call may be incorrect, as the DNA end agrees better with TRBJ2-7. Germline CDR1 reads SGHAT; CDR2 reads FQNNGV. This CDR3 is 16 amino acids long.

This sequence joins TRBV6-1 and TRBJ1-1; D perhaps matches TRBD1 (6 bases). The CDR3 has 14 residues. V lost 9 bases and J lost 2, with 16 bases in between. CDR1 and CDR2 (germline): MNHNS, SASEGT. CDR3 sequence reads: CASGGVFRNTEAFF. The CDR3 nucleotides are TGTGCCAGTGGGGGCGTCTTCCGCAACACTGAAGCTTTCTTT.

The chain is built from TRBV6-6 and TRBJ2-7; TRBD1 matches 10 bases. This CDR3 contains 15 residues. Per the germline V gene, CDR1 is MNHNY and CDR2 is SVGAGI (reference sequence). V was clipped by 7 bases and J by 5 bases; unmatched bases: 11. CDR3 sequence: CASNPSRDRGDEQYF. The DNA for the CDR3 is TGTGCCAGCAACCCATCCCGGGACAGGGGCGACGAGCAGTACTTC.

The V and J genes are TRBV5-4 and TRBJ1-3; D is uncertain. Per the germline V gene, CDR1 is SGHNT and CDR2 is YYREEE (reference sequence). V lost 0 bases and J lost 0, with 13 bases in between. The length of the CDR3 is 17 residues. The CDR3 sequence is CASSLEGYLSSGNTIYF. The CDR3 nucleotides read TGTGCCAGCAGCTTGGAGGGCTACCTTTCCTCTGGAAACACCATATATTTT.

The V call is TRBV7-7, the J call TRBJ2-5, with TRBD1 identical over 8 bases. The V segment lost 5 bases and the J segment 5 bases; nucleotides outside the gene matches: 7. Per germline, CDR1 SSHAT and CDR2 FNYEAQ (reference sequence). The CDR3 totals 14 residues. CDR3 bases: TGTGCCAGCAGCCCGGGACAGGTGAGGGAGACCCAGTACTTC. Translating it yields CASSPGQVRETQYF.

The chain couples TRBV6-5 to TRBJ2-5; D gene ambiguous. Near its end, the DNA agrees better with TRBJ2-7, so the J call may be wrong. The CDR3 length is 15 residues. Germline-derived CDR1 and CDR2 are MNHEY and SVGAGI. CDR3 nucleotides: TGTGCCAGCACCCCCGTCCAGTCAAGTTCCTACGAGCAGTACTTC. Translation: CASTPVQSSSYEQYF.

The chain employs TRBV5-5 and TRBJ1-2; D ambiguous. CDR1 and CDR2 from the germline V gene are SGHKS and YYEKEE (reference sequence). The CDR3 has 15 amino acids. V lost 2 bases, J lost 0 bases, and 11 bases lay in between. CDR3: CASSFWSGTNYGYTF. The CDR3 nucleotides are TGTGCCAGCAGCTTTTGGTCCGGGACTAACTATGGCTACACCTTC.

The gene calls are TRBV27 and TRBJ1-2; D may be TRBD1 (6 bases). Trimming cost V 1 base and J 7 bases, with 13 bases left between them. The CDR3 spans 14 residues. The germline V gene encodes CDR1 MNHEY and CDR2 SMNVEV (reference sequence). The DNA of the CDR3 is TGTGCCAGCAGTTTATACAGGGCATCGGGTGGCTACACCTTC. It is translated as CASSLYRASGGYTF.

The rearrangement uses TRBV5-6 and TRBJ2-5; 10 bases line up with TRBD2. This CDR3 comprises 16 residues. Germline V lookup: CDR1 SGHDT, CDR2 YYEEEE. The J segment lost 4 bases and the V segment lost 0 bases, leaving 6 bases of the junction unmatched. The CDR3 sequence: CASSLGLAGVLETQYF. DNA of the CDR3: TGTGCCAGCAGCTTGGGGCTAGCGGGAGTTTTAGAGACCCAGTACTTC. The full variable domain, in which reference TRBV5-6 and TRBJ2-5 provide the parts outside the CDR3, is DAGVTQSPTHLIKTRGQQVTLRCSPKSGHDTVSWYQQALGQGPQFIFQYYEEEERQRGNFPDRFSGHQFPNYSSELNVNALLLGDSALYLCASSLGLAGVLETQYFGPGTRLLVL.

CDR3 amino acids: CAWSPGQGYQPQHF. The CDR3, as DNA: TGTGCCTGGAGCCCGGGACAGGGGTATCAGCCCCAGCATTTT. The chain joins TRBV30 to TRBJ1-5; the match to TRBD1 covers 10 bases. The germline CDR1 and CDR2 sequences are GTSNPN and SVGIG (reference sequence). CDR3 length equals 14 residues. Trimming cost V 3 bases and J 5 bases; bases outside gene matches: 4. The full variable domain, rest sourced from reference TRBV30 and TRBJ1-5, is SQTIHQWPATLVQPVGSPLSLECTVEGTSNPNLYWYRQAAGRGLQLLFYSVGIGQISSEVPQNLSASRPQDRQFILSSKKLLLSDSGFYLCAWSPGQGYQPQHFGDGTRLSIL.

V usage is TRBV5-3 and J usage is TRBJ1-2; D gene ambiguous. TRBV5-3 is annotated as an ORF whose role is uncertain. V shed 0 bases and J shed 4 bases, with 16 bases lying between them. This CDR3 comprises 16 residues. For the CDR3, the DNA is TGTGCCAGAAGCTTGGTACGGCGCGGCAGTTCCTATGGCTACACCTTC. Its protein is CARSLVRRGSSYGYTF.

For the CDR3, the DNA is TGTGCCAGCAGCTTGGGCCGACGGTACAACACCGGGGAGCTGTTTTTT. This codes for CASSLGRRYNTGELFF. This chain uses TRBV13 with TRBJ2-2; D unresolved. This CDR3 has 16 amino acids. Germline loops: CDR1 PRHDT, CDR2 FYEKMQ (reference sequence). Trimming took 3 bases from V and 2 from J, leaving 13 bases between them.

The genes are TRBV27 and TRBJ2-1, with 12 bases aligning to TRBD2. V shed 2 bases and J 0 bases; nucleotides not matched to a gene: 2. Germline V gene sequence: CDR1 MNHEY, CDR2 SMNVEV (reference sequence). This CDR3 is built from 17 residues. CDR3 loop: CASSLLAGGPSYNEQFF. As DNA, the CDR3 is TGTGCCAGCAGTTTACTAGCGGGAGGGCCCTCCTACAATGAGCAGTTCTTC.

The rearrangement uses TRBV12-2 and TRBJ2-3; TRBD1, as called in the table, went unchecked against the DNA. TRBV12-2 is a documented pseudogene. The CDR3 is 18 amino acids. CDR3 DNA sequence: TGTGCAAGTCGATCTAACCGGACATTCCCAAGTAGGACAGATACGCAGTATTTT. Its translation: CASRSNRTFPSRTDTQYF.

The chain uses TRBV27 and TRBJ2-7; TRBD1 is a possible D gene (5 bases). This CDR3 is built from 13 residues. Germline CDR1 reads MNHEY; CDR2 reads SMNVEV (reference sequence). Trimming took off 0 bases at V and 6 bases at J, with 9 bases between the two ends. The DNA of the CDR3 is TGTGCCAGCAGTTTATCCCAGGGTCCCGAGCAGTACTTC. Translated, it gives CASSLSQGPEQYF.